One sample yielded the 16 T cell receptor beta chains listed below, sequenced in a study of beta chain features in type 1 diabetes. These receptors have no known antigen. Study-wide results and limits: Among all four CD4+ subsets, Type 1 diabetes patients had TCRB CDR3s that were moderately but significantly shorter.

What was sequenced were expressed TCRB transcripts, since all of the isolated RNA had been reverse transcribed. Some clones are missing from TCRdb's copy, which holds only in-frame ones; the method was immunoSEQ multiplex PCR. In the table there are hundreds of thousands of clones, around 15% of which are singletons. The specimen was naive CD4+ T cells from blood. These receptors all come from a man aged 18-30 years with type 1 diabetes.

This rearrangement joins TRBV27 to TRBJ2-5, with D hard to call. V shed 6 bases and J shed 2 bases, with 16 bases lying between them. CDR3 size: 15 residues. The germline V gene encodes CDR1 MNHEY and CDR2 SMNVEV (reference sequence). For the CDR3, the DNA is TGTGCCAGCAGCCCTATGAGGCTGCGTCAAGAGACCCAGTACTTC. Its protein product is CASSPMRLRQETQYF.

The genes are TRBV11-2 and TRBJ2-4; 10 nucleotides agree with TRBD2. Losses at the gene ends were 5 bases for V and 0 bases for J; bases not matched to a gene: 7. From germline, CDR1 is SGHAT and CDR2 FQNNGV. The CDR3 is 17 amino acids. The CDR3: CASSPALAGVAKNIQYF. The CDR3, as DNA: TGTGCCAGCAGCCCAGCGCTAGCGGGGGTAGCCAAAAACATTCAGTACTTC.

This sequence joins TRBV14 and TRBJ2-1; TRBD2 matches at 8 bases. CDR1 is SGHDN, CDR2 FVKESK, per germline. J was trimmed by 8 bases and V by 1 base; bases with no gene match: 7. The CDR3 runs 15 residues. CDR3 in amino acids: CASSQGRGGRDEQFF. The DNA of the CDR3 is TGTGCCAGCAGCCAAGGACGGGGGGGCAGGGATGAGCAGTTCTTC.

Concerning this clone itself: Other nucleotide sequences from this sample produce the same CDR3. The chain is built from TRBV18 and TRBJ2-2; tentative D call: TRBD1 (6 bases). This CDR3 has 15 amino acids. CDR1 and CDR2 from the germline V gene are KGHSH and LQKENI. V was shortened by 3 bases and J by 0 bases, with 8 bases between the two germline ends. CDR3 loop: CASSPGQSNTGELFF. CDR3 sequence (DNA): TGTGCCAGCTCACCCGGACAGTCGAACACCGGGGAGCTGTTTTTT.

This chain joins TRBV30 and TRBJ1-2; D is uncertain. From germline, CDR1 is GTSNPN and CDR2 SVGIG (reference sequence). The length of the CDR3 is 14 residues. V was clipped by 0 bases and J by 4 bases, with 12 bases between them. This CDR3 reads CAWSVHPGGYGYTF. Written as DNA, the CDR3 is TGTGCCTGGAGTGTACACCCAGGCGGCTATGGCTACACCTTC.

As for this clone: Other DNA sequences in this specimen translate into the identical CDR3. This chain links TRBV20-1 with TRBJ1-6; D is possibly TRBD1 (5 bases). Germline CDR1 DFQATT, CDR2 SNEGSKA (reference sequence). The CDR3 runs to 11 residues. Trimming shortened V by 6 bases and J by 7 bases, and 7 bases separated the two germline ends. The CDR3 bases are TGCAGTGCGGGGCCCAATTCACCCCTCCACTTT. Translating it yields CSAGPNSPLHF.

This chain joins TRBV7-9 and TRBJ1-2, with D possibly being TRBD1 (5 bases). Germline CDR1 and CDR2: SEHNR and FQNEAQ (reference sequence). The V gene lost 1 base and the J gene lost 6 bases, with 9 bases spanning the gap. The CDR3 runs to 13 residues. The CDR3 DNA is TGTGCCAGCAGCTTAGGCGAGGGGAATGGCTACACCTTC. It translates to CASSLGEGNGYTF.

This chain uses TRBV18 with TRBJ1-6; possible D gene TRBD1, 5 bases. The germline V gene has CDR1 KGHSH and CDR2 LQKENI. CDR3 length: 15 amino acids. V lost 4 bases and J lost 7, with 14 bases in between. CDR3 sequence reads: CASSLEGGGNSPLHF. DNA of the CDR3: TGTGCCAGCTCACTCGAGGGCGGGGGAAATTCACCCCTCCACTTT.

This clone was seen only a few times. The chain uses TRBV7-2 and TRBJ1-6; D gene ambiguous. CDR1 is SGHTA and CDR2 is FQGNSA in the germline V gene. This CDR3 is built from 12 residues. Trimming pared 1 base from V and 10 bases from J, leaving 5 bases between. As DNA, the CDR3 is TGTGCCAGCAGCTTAGACCTCTCACCCCTCCACTTT. It specifies CASSLDLSPLHF. Supplemented by reference TRBV7-2 and TRBJ1-6, the full variable domain reads GAGVSQSPSNKVTEKGKDVELRCDPISGHTALYWYRQSLGQGLEFLIYFQGNSAPDKSGLPSDRFSAERTGGSVSTLTIQRTQQEDSAVYLCASSLDLSPLHFGNGTRLTVT.

This clone was seen a handful of times. The chain has TRBV6-1 and TRBJ2-1, with D perhaps given as TRBD1 or TRBD2 (5 bases each). Trimming cost V 8 bases and J 9 bases, with 11 bases left between them. CDR3 length: 11 residues. Looked up from germline, CDR1 is MNHNS and CDR2 is SASEGT. CDR3 residues: CASRTGLEQFF. CDR3 sequence (DNA): TGTGCCAGCCGAACAGGACTTGAGCAGTTCTTC.

This clone was seen only a few times. Other DNA sequences in the same sample also yield this CDR3. J is TRBJ2-3 and V is TRBV10-3; D gene uncertain. V was clipped by 0 bases and J by 1 base, with 5 bases between them. Germline V lookup: CDR1 ENHRY, CDR2 SYGVKD. The CDR3 spans 14 residues. CDR3 sequence: CAISESSGTDTQYF. CDR3 DNA sequence: TGTGCCATCAGTGAGTCAAGCGGCACAGATACGCAGTATTTT.

This chain joins TRBV4-1 and TRBJ2-1; possible D gene TRBD2, 5 bases. Trimming took off 4 bases at V and 10 bases at J, with 11 bases between the two ends. The CDR3 spans 12 residues. Germline CDR1 MGHRA, CDR2 YSYEKL. The CDR3 here is CASSPPEGEQFF. DNA for the CDR3: TGCGCCAGCAGCCCCCCTGAGGGAGAGCAGTTCTTC.

The chain joins TRBV10-3 to TRBJ2-3; no definite D call. Trimming took 4 bases from V and 2 from J, leaving 10 bases between them. Germline V gives CDR1 ENHRY, CDR2 SYGVKD. This CDR3 is built from 14 residues. The CDR3 reads CAISVGQVTDTQYF. The CDR3 DNA reads TGTGCCATCAGTGTAGGGCAGGTCACAGATACGCAGTATTTT.

V and J are TRBV19 and TRBJ1-1, with D hard to call. Germline loops: CDR1 LNHDA, CDR2 SQIVND (reference sequence). CDR3 size: 12 residues. V lost 4 bases to trimming and J lost 3 bases, with 6 bases between them. CDR3 nucleotide sequence: TGTGCCAGTAGTACTCTAGACACTGAAGCTTTCTTT. Protein product: CASSTLDTEAFF. Supplemented by reference TRBV19 and TRBJ1-1, the full variable domain reads DGGITQSPKYLFRKEGQNVTLSCEQNLNHDAMYWYRQDPGQGLRLIYYSQIVNDFQKGDIAEGYSVSREKKESFPLTVTSAQKNPTAFYLCASSTLDTEAFFGQGTRLTVV.

This chain uses TRBV7-9 with TRBJ2-5; maybe TRBD1 (6 bases). Trimming stripped 3 bases from V and 5 bases from J, with 13 bases between. The CDR3 totals 14 residues. Per germline, CDR1 SEHNR and CDR2 FQNEAQ (reference sequence). The CDR3 here is CASSFRSQGETQYF. DNA of the CDR3: TGTGCCAGCAGCTTCCGCTCCCAGGGGGAGACCCAGTACTTC.

The chain combines TRBV6-5 with TRBJ1-5; unclear D gene. V was cut by 0 bases and J by 7 bases, with 13 bases left in between. The CDR3 has 15 amino acids. CDR1 and CDR2 from the germline V gene are MNHEY and SVGAGI. CDR3 in DNA: TGTGCCAGCAGTTACTCTGTTAGCCTCGGGCAGCCCCAGCATTTT. This codes for CASSYSVSLGQPQHF.